A selection of T cell receptor beta chains follows, all from one sample in a study of OX40 agonist ivuxolimab in advanced cancers. The method was immunoSEQ multiplex PCR; TCRdb's version includes in-frame clones alone and lacks a portion of them. The data hold about 46,000 clones, with around 91% observed a single time. Source: CD4+ or CD8+ T cells sorted from blood, taken in a trial of the OX40 agonist ivuxolimab. These receptors originate from an adult with an advanced solid tumor such as melanoma, head and neck, liver or kidney cancer. The CDR3 runs from the conserved cysteine through the conserved F or W. D genes are given only for firm matches. Clone size is not always given. Where it is, it says once, few, many or a class for expanded clones.

. TRBJ1-2 TRBV11-2 . CASSLFIDNYGYTF TGTGCCAGCAGCTTATTTATCGATAACTATGGCTACACCTTC
. TRBJ2-6 TRBV4-3 . CASSQEWGGGANVLTF TGCGCCAGCAGCCAAGAATGGGGAGGTGGGGCCAACGTCCTGACTTTC
. TRBJ2-1 TRBV9 . CASSEGAGARNEQFF TGTGCCAGCAGCGAGGGCGCGGGGGCCCGCAATGAGCAGTTCTTC
. TRBJ1-2 TRBV6-1 . CASSDQTVPDYGYTF TGTGCCAGCAGTGACCAGACCGTACCTGACTATGGCTACACCTTC
. TRBJ2-7 TRBV21-1 . CASSNPMRQGSYEQYF TGTGCCAGCAGCAACCCCATGAGACAGGGATCCTACGAGCAGTACTTC
TRBD1 TRBJ2-5 TRBV7-9 once CASSRGGPETQYF TGTGCCAGCAGCAGAGGGGGCCCAGAGACCCAGTACTTC
TRBD2 TRBJ2-7 TRBV2 . CASSPWGEGSYEQYF TGTGCCAGCAGCCCCTGGGGGGAGGGATCCTACGAGCAGTACTTC
. TRBJ1-1 TRBV4-3 . CASSPRVFTEAFF TGCGCCAGCAGCCCCAGAGTTTTCACTGAAGCTTTCTTT
TRBD1 TRBJ1-2 TRBV6-6 . CASSLEQGANYGYTF TGTGCCAGCAGTTTAGAACAGGGGGCAAACTATGGCTACACCTTC
TRBD1 TRBJ2-7 TRBV5-6 . CASSFGTGAYEQYF TGTGCCAGCAGCTTCGGGACAGGGGCCTACGAGCAGTACTTC
. TRBJ2-1 TRBV12-5 . CASQGINEQFF TGTGCTAGTCAGGGCATCAATGAGCAGTTCTTC
TRBD1 TRBJ2-7 TRBV30 . CAWDRGLGYFDEQYF TGTGCCTGGGACAGGGGCTTGGGCTACTTCGACGAGCAGTACTTC
TRBD1 TRBJ1-4 TRBV7-9 once CASSLAQGANEKLFF TGTGCCAGCAGCTTAGCGCAGGGGGCTAATGAAAAACTGTTTTTT
TRBD1 TRBJ1-2 TRBV7-9 once CASSLGQGALGYTF TGTGCCAGCAGCTTGGGGCAGGGGGCGCTTGGCTACACCTTC
. TRBJ2-1 TRBV4-1 few CASSQDRIQSSYNEQFF TGCGCCAGCAGCCAAGATAGGATACAGAGCTCCTACAATGAGCAGTTCTTC
. TRBJ1-6 TRBV7-9 once CASSLDSPSSYNSPLHF TGTGCCAGCAGCTTAGACAGTCCCTCCTCCTATAATTCACCCCTCCACTTT
TRBD1 TRBJ2-5 TRBV7-3 . CASSSGQGLGETQYF TGTGCCAGCAGCTCGGGACAGGGGTTGGGAGAGACCCAGTACTTC
. TRBJ1-1 TRBV4-3 once CASSQERGGFTEAFF TGCGCCAGCAGCCAAGAACGGGGTGGATTCACTGAAGCTTTCTTT
. TRBJ1-1 TRBV5-1 . CASSWTMTGGLPNTEAFF TGCGCCAGCAGCTGGACGATGACCGGGGGACTCCCAAACACTGAAGCTTTCTTT
. TRBJ2-6 TRBV5-8 once CAPGFSGANVLTF TGTGCCCCGGGGTTCTCTGGGGCCAACGTCCTGACTTTC
. TRBJ2-1 TRBV6-5 . CASSYDSYNEQFF TGTGCCAGCAGTTACGACAGCTACAATGAGCAGTTCTTC
. TRBJ2-7 TRBV28 . CASSLPRAGLEQYF TGTGCCAGCAGTTTACCCAGGGCGGGACTCGAGCAGTACTTC
. TRBJ2-2 TRBV7-2 . CASTPRAPGELFF TGTGCCAGCACCCCACGGGCCCCCGGGGAGCTGTTTTTT
. TRBJ1-1 TRBV5-4 . CASSLTGGLNTEAFF TGTGCCAGCAGCTTGACGGGTGGGCTAAACACTGAAGCTTTCTTT
TRBD1 TRBJ1-5 TRBV2 . CASSPGQGKSFDQPQHF TGTGCCAGCAGCCCGGGACAGGGAAAGAGTTTCGACCAGCCCCAGCATTTT
. TRBJ2-5 TRBV30 . CAWSDGSGNQETQYF TGTGCCTGGAGTGACGGGTCTGGAAATCAAGAGACCCAGTACTTC
. TRBJ2-7 TRBV11-2 . CASSLEYGVTYEQYF TGTGCCAGCAGCTTAGAGTATGGGGTAACCTACGAGCAGTACTTC
TRBD1 TRBJ2-7 TRBV4-3 . CASSQGTGALYEQYF TGCGCCAGCAGCCAAGGGACAGGGGCCCTCTACGAGCAGTACTTC
TRBD1 TRBJ2-2 TRBV7-8 . CASSLTGSAGELFF TGTGCCAGCAGCCTGACAGGGTCGGCCGGGGAGCTGTTTTTT
. TRBJ1-5 TRBV21-1 . CASSKGAERNQPQHF TGTGCCAGCAGCAAAGGGGCAGAACGCAATCAGCCCCAGCATTTT
. TRBJ1-2 TRBV9 . CASSPDSYYGYTF TGTGCCAGCAGTCCGGACAGTTATTACGGCTACACCTTC
. TRBJ2-1 TRBV13 . CASKTSLSYNEQFF TGTGCCAGCAAAACTAGCCTGTCCTACAATGAGCAGTTCTTC
. TRBJ1-5 TRBV9 few CASSVGYQPQHF TGTGCCAGCAGCGTAGGTTATCAGCCCCAGCATTTT
. TRBJ2-1 TRBV6-6 . CASSSNGEQFF TGTGCCAGCAGTTCAAACGGCGAGCAGTTCTTC
. TRBJ1-2 TRBV5-1 few CASSLAGAQIDYGYTF TGCGCCAGCAGCTTGGCCGGGGCCCAGATTGACTATGGCTACACCTTC
. TRBJ2-3 TRBV7-3 . CASSLTGAGTDTQYF TGTGCCAGCAGCTTAACTGGGGCCGGCACAGATACGCAGTATTTT
TRBD1 TRBJ2-7 TRBV6-1 . CASSETGEGEQYF TGTGCCAGCAGTGAAACAGGGGAAGGCGAGCAGTACTTC
. TRBJ2-7 TRBV5-5 . CASSPPNAYEQYF TGTGCCAGCAGCCCGCCGAATGCCTACGAGCAGTACTTC
TRBD2 TRBJ2-7 TRBV9 . CASSPLAASSYEQYF TGTGCCAGCAGCCCCCTAGCGGCGAGCTCCTACGAGCAGTACTTC
TRBD2 TRBJ2-1 TRBV19 . CASSIMGLAGAEQFF TGTGCCAGTAGTATAATGGGACTAGCGGGGGCTGAGCAGTTCTTC
. TRBJ1-1 TRBV10-1 . CASDGSLGDTEAFF TGCGCCAGCGACGGGAGCCTGGGAGACACTGAAGCTTTCTTT
. TRBJ1-5 TRBV2 few CASSEDLAQHF TGTGCCAGCAGTGAAGATTTGGCCCAGCATTTT
. TRBJ2-5 TRBV5-4 once CAGGEDGTQETQYF TGTGCCGGAGGAGAGGACGGAACCCAAGAGACCCAGTACTTC
. TRBJ2-1 TRBV6-6 . CASSYYRVGHEQFF TGTGCCAGCAGCTATTACAGGGTTGGTCATGAGCAGTTCTTC
TRBD1 TRBJ2-1 TRBV15 . CATGTGGNEQFF TGTGCCACAGGGACAGGGGGCAATGAGCAGTTCTTC
TRBD1 TRBJ2-7 TRBV5-5 medium-sized CASSFETGVRYEQYF TGTGCCAGCAGCTTTGAAACAGGGGTTCGCTACGAGCAGTACTTC
. TRBJ2-5 TRBV4-1 . CASSQRRGPQETQYF TGCGCCAGCAGCCAACGCAGGGGCCCACAAGAGACCCAGTACTTC
TRBD2 TRBJ2-3 TRBV19 . CASSQSGGPPTDTQYF TGTGCCAGTAGTCAAAGCGGGGGCCCCCCCACAGATACGCAGTATTTT
. TRBJ1-6 TRBV23-1 . CASSPPRTPLNSPLHF TGCGCCAGCAGTCCCCCACGAACACCTCTTAATTCACCCCTCCACTTT
TRBD2 TRBJ2-7 TRBV5-1 . CASSEGTSGGVYYEQYF TGCGCCAGCAGCGAGGGGACTAGCGGGGGAGTATACTACGAGCAGTACTTC
TRBD1 TRBJ1-2 TRBV2 . CASNTGQGASGYTF TGTGCCAGCAATACGGGACAGGGGGCGAGTGGCTACACCTTC
TRBD2 TRBJ2-1 TRBV13 . CASSSGTMGEQFF TGTGCCAGCAGCTCCGGGACTATGGGTGAGCAGTTCTTC